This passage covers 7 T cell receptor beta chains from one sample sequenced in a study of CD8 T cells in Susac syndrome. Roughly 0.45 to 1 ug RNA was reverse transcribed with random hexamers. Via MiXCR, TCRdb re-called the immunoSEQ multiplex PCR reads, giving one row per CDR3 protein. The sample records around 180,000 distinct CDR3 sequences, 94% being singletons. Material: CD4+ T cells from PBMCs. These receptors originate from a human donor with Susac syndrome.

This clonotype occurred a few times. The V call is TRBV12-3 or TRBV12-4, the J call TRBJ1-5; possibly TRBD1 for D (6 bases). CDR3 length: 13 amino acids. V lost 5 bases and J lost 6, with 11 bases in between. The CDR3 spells CASSQQGTQPQHF. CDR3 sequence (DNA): TGTGCCAGCAGTCAACAGGGAACTCAGCCCCAGCATTTT.

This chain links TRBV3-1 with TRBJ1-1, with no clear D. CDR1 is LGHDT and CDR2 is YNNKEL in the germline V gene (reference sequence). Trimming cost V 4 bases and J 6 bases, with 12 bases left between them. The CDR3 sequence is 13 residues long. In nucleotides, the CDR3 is TGTGCCAGCAGCCTGTCCGGCGGCGCTGAAGCTTTCTTT. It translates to CASSLSGGAEAFF.

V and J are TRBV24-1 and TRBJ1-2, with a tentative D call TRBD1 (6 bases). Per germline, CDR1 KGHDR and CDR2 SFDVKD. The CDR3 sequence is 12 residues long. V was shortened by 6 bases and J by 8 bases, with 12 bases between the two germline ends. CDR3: CATSRGGWGYTF. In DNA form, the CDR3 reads TGTGCCACCAGTCGTGGGGGCTGGGGCTACACCTTC.

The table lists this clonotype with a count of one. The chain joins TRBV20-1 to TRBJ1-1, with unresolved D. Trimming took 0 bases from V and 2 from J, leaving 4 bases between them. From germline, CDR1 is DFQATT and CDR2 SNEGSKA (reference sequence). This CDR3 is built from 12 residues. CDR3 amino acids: CSARDVNTEAFF. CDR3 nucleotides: TGCAGTGCTAGAGACGTAAACACTGAAGCTTTCTTT.

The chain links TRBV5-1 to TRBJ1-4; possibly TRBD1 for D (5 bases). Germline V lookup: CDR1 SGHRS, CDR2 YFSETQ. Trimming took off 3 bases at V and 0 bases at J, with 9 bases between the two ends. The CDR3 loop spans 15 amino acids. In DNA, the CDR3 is TGCGCCAGCAGCTCGAGGGGAGCAACTAATGAAAAACTGTTTTTT. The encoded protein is CASSSRGATNEKLFF.

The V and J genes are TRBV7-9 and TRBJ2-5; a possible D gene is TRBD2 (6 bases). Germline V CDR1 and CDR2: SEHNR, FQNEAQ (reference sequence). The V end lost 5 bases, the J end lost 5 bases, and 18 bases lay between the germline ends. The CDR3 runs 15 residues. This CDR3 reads CASSGGMVGGETQYF. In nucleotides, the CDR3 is TGTGCCAGCAGCGGAGGGATGGTGGGTGGCGAGACCCAGTACTTC. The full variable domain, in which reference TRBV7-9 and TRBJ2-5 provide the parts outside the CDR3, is DTGVSQNPRHKITKRGQNVTFRCDPISEHNRLYWYRQTLGQGPEFLTYFQNEAQLEKSRLLSDRFSAERPKGSFSTLEIQRTEQGDSAMYLCASSGGMVGGETQYFGPGTRLLVL.

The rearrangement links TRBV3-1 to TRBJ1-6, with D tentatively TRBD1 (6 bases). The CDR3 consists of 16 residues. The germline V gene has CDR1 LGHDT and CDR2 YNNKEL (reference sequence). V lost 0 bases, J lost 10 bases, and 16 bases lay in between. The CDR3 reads CASSQDVGGQDSPLHF. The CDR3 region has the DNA TGTGCCAGCAGCCAAGATGTCGGGGGCCAAGACTCACCCCTCCACTTT. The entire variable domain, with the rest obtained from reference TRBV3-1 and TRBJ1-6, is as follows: DTAVSQTPKYLVTQMGNDKSIKCEQNLGHDTMYWYKQDSKKFLKIMFSYNNKELIINETVPNRFSPKSPDKAHLNLHINSLELGDSAVYFCASSQDVGGQDSPLHFGNGTRLTVT.